This T cell receptor (beta chain) was obtained from a study of tumor and adjacent non-tumor tissue in lung cancer. TCRbeta libraries were built with three rounds of nested PCR, modified from ARM-PCR. From the multiplex PCR reads, TCRdb called clonotypes with MiXCR, one entry per CDR3 protein. The sample has some 99,000 distinct CDR3 sequences, roughly 80% seen once. Notes on this clonotype: A read error may produce the germline difference seen at one junction end.

No cell sorting was done before RNA was extracted from the tissue. The material sequenced was lung tumor tissue. The TCR originated in a woman in her fifties or sixties with non-small cell lung cancer.

In nucleotides, the CDR3 is TGCGCCAGCAGCTTGGATGCGTACTACGAGGAGTACTTC. Residues: CASSLDAYYEEYF. The chain is built from TRBV5-1 and TRBJ2-7; D uncertain. The CDR3 runs 13 residues. The germline V gene has CDR1 SGHRS and CDR2 YFSETQ.